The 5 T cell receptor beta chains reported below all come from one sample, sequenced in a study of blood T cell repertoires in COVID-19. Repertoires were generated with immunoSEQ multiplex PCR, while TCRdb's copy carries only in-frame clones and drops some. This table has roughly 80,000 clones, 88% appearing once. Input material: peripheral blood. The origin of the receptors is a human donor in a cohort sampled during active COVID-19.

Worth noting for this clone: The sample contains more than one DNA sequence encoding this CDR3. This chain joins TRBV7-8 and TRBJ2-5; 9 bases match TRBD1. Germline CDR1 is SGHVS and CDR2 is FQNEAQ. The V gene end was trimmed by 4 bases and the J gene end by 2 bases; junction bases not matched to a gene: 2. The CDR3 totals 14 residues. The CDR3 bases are TGTGCCAGCAGCTCGGACAGGGGTCAAGAGACCCAGTACTTC. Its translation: CASSSDRGQETQYF.

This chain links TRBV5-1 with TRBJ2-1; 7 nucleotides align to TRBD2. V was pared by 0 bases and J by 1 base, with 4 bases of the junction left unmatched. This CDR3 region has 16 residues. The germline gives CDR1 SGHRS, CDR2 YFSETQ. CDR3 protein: CASSLGGSGSYNEQFF. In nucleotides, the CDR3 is TGCGCCAGCAGCTTGGGGGGTAGCGGGTCCTACAATGAGCAGTTCTTC.

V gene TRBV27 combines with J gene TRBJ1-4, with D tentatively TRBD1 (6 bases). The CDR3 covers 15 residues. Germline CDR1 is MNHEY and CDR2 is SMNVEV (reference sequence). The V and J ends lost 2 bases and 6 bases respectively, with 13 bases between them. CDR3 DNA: TGTGCCAGCAGTTTACGGCAGGGGATATATGAAAAACTGTTTTTT. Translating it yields CASSLRQGIYEKLFF.

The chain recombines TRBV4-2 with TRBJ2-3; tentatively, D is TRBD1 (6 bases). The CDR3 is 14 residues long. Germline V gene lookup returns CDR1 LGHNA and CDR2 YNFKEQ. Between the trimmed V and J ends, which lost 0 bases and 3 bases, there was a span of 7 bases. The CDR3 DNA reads TGTGCCAGCAGCCAAGAAGGGGGAACAGATACGCAGTATTTT. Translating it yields CASSQEGGTDTQYF.

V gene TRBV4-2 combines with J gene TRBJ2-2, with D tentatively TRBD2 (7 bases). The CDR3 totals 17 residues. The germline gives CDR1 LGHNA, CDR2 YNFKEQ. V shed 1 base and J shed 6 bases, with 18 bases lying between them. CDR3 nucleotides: TGTGCCAGCAGCCAAGCCAACGGGGGGCTCCGTCCCGGGGAGCTGTTTTTT. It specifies CASSQANGGLRPGELFF.